What follows are 11 T cell receptor beta chains derived from one specimen sequenced in a study of shared clonotypes between healthy human individuals. Assay used: immunoSEQ multiplex PCR; TCRdb lists only in-frame clones, some missing. The sample contains under 2.5 million clones, roughly 90% of which appear only once. Sequencing was performed on naive CD4+ T cells from PBMCs. Subset here: CD45RA+ positively selected. The receptor set was obtained from a man aged 18 to 29 in good health. Some clones in this sample may be carry-over from other donors' samples.

The CDR3 DNA reads as TGCGCCAGCAGCTTCCAGGGGGCATCCTACAATGAGCAGTTCTTC. Translation: CASSFQGASYNEQFF. The chain uses TRBV5-1 and TRBJ2-1; 8 nucleotides align to TRBD1. This CDR3 has 15 amino acids. V lost 2 bases and J lost 1; bases outside the gene matches: 2. Germline V gene sequence: CDR1 SGHRS, CDR2 YFSETQ. Supplemented by reference TRBV5-1 and TRBJ2-1, the full variable domain reads KAGVTQTPRYLIKTRGQQVTLSCSPISGHRSVSWYQQTPGQGLQFLFEYFSETQRNKGNFPGRFSGRQFSNSRSEMNVSTLELGDSALYLCASSFQGASYNEQFFGPGTRLTVL.

This rearrangement joins TRBV19 to TRBJ1-1, with no clear D. Germline assignment: CDR1 LNHDA and CDR2 SQIVND (reference sequence). V gave up 3 bases and J gave up 3 bases, with 11 bases separating them. This CDR3 region has 14 residues. CDR3 in DNA: TGTGCCAGTAGTATCATGCATGTGGACACTGAAGCTTTCTTT. This translates into CASSIMHVDTEAFF.

The CDR3 is CASGEWSYEQYF. In DNA form, the CDR3 reads TGTGCCAGCGGGGAGTGGTCCTACGAGCAGTACTTC. J is TRBJ2-7 and V is TRBV10-3; possibly TRBD2 for D (6 bases). The CDR3 consists of 12 residues. With 10 bases removed from V and 1 base from J, the gap between germline ends came to 11 bases. From germline, CDR1 is ENHRY and CDR2 SYGVKD.

The gene calls are TRBV18 and TRBJ1-4, with TRBD1 identical over 8 bases. This CDR3 comprises 15 residues. The trim removed 2 bases at V and 8 bases at J, leaving 7 bases unmatched. The V gene's germline CDR1 is KGHSH and CDR2 LQKENI. This chain's CDR3 is CASSPGQGRSEKLFF. CDR3 DNA: TGTGCCAGCTCACCAGGACAGGGCCGGAGCGAAAAACTGTTTTTT.

The V call is TRBV5-1, the J call TRBJ2-7, with 11 bases matching TRBD2. V trimming: 2 bases; J trimming: 3 bases; junction bases outside the gene matches: 4. From germline, CDR1 is SGHRS and CDR2 YFSETQ. The CDR3 runs to 15 residues. The CDR3 is CASSFDGTSGYEQYF. In DNA, the CDR3 is TGCGCCAGCAGCTTTGATGGGACTAGCGGCTACGAGCAGTACTTC.

The chain recombines TRBV5-5 with TRBJ2-2; D uncertain. This CDR3 spans 15 amino acids. Trimming shortened V by 1 base and J by 3 bases, and 10 bases separated the two germline ends. Germline V gene lookup returns CDR1 SGHKS and CDR2 YYEKEE (reference sequence). Written as DNA, the CDR3 is TGTGCCAGCAGCTTGATTACGGCAGACACCGGGGAGCTGTTTTTT. Its protein is CASSLITADTGELFF.

The V call is TRBV7-9, the J call TRBJ2-6; no definite D call. V was clipped by 4 bases and J by 4 bases, with 5 bases between them. Germline V gene sequence: CDR1 SEHNR, CDR2 FQNEAQ (reference sequence). The CDR3 runs 13 residues. The CDR3 region has the DNA TGTGCCAGCAGCTCCCCGGGGGCCAACGTCCTGACTTTC. The encoded protein is CASSSPGANVLTF. Supplemented by reference TRBV7-9 and TRBJ2-6, the full variable domain reads DTGVSQNPRHKITKRGQNVTFRCDPISEHNRLYWYRQTLGQGPEFLTYFQNEAQLEKSRLLSDRFSAERPKGSFSTLEIQRTEQGDSAMYLCASSSPGANVLTFGAGSRLTVL.

The chain carries TRBV28 and TRBJ1-4; maybe TRBD1 (5 bases). V was pared by 5 bases and J by 8 bases, with 15 bases between. The V gene's germline CDR1 is MDHEN and CDR2 SYDVKM. The CDR3 sequence is 14 residues long. The CDR3 sequence: CASSLPGSGEKLFF. The CDR3 nucleotides read TGTGCCAGCAGTCTTCCAGGGTCAGGGGAAAAACTGTTTTTT.

V and J are TRBV20-1 and TRBJ1-1, with a possible D match to TRBD1 (5 bases). Germline values: CDR1 DFQATT, CDR2 SNEGSKA (reference sequence). This CDR3 is built from 11 residues. The CDR3 is CATDRNTEAFF. The CDR3 nucleotides read TGCGCTACAGACAGGAACACTGAAGCTTTCTTT.

The chain uses TRBV29-1 and TRBJ2-1, with 10 bases identical to TRBD2. J gave up 10 bases and V 7 bases, and 7 bases lay outside the gene matches. Germline CDR1 reads SQVTM; CDR2 reads ANQGSEA. CDR3 length: 12 residues. The CDR3 here is CSANSLAGEQFF. CDR3 DNA: TGCAGCGCAAACTCACTAGCGGGAGAGCAGTTCTTC.

The chain uses TRBV5-4 and TRBJ1-5, with 9 positions matching TRBD1. The CDR3 sequence is 14 residues long. In germline, CDR1 is SGHNT, CDR2 YYREEE (reference sequence). V lost 4 bases and J lost 4; bases outside the gene matches: 3. In nucleotides, the CDR3 is TGTGCCAGCAGCCCTGGGACAGGGAATCAGCCCCAGCATTTT. Translation gives CASSPGTGNQPQHF.